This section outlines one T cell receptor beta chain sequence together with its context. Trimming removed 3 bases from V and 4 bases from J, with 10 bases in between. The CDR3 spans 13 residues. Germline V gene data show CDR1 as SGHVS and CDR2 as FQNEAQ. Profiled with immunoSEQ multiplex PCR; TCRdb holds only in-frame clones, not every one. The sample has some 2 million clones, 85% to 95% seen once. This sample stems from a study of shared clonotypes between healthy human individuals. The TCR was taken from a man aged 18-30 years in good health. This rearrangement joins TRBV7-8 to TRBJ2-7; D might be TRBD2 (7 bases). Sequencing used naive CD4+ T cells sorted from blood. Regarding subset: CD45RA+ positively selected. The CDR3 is CASSLGGLYEQYF. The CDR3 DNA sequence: TGTGCCAGCAGCTTGGGGGGGCTTTACGAGCAGTACTTC.